These 31 T cell receptor beta chains were sequenced from one sample in a study of T cell responses to AZD1222 COVID-19 vaccine. Data came from immunoSEQ multiplex PCR; TCRdb stores just in-frame clones and leaves some out. Here the sample spans about 100,000 clones, roughly 87% being singletons. The sequencing used peripheral blood, collected on day 0 of AZD1222 vaccination. Receptors originate from an adult in good health.

The chain employs TRBV4-1 and TRBJ2-1, with a possible D match to TRBD1 (5 bases). Trimming shortened V by 0 bases and J by 4 bases, and 13 bases separated the two germline ends. The CDR3 runs to 16 residues. CDR1 is MGHRA, CDR2 YSYEKL, per germline. CDR3 amino acids: CASSQEDSTIYNEQFF. The DNA for the CDR3 is TGCGCCAGCAGCCAAGAAGACAGCACCATTTACAATGAGCAGTTCTTC.

Note on this clone: At one of its ends the junction is not consistent with the germline gene, which may arise from a read error. CDR3 sequence: CAGLPRSNAEAFF. In nucleotides, the CDR3 is TGTGCCGGGTTACCCAGATCGAACGCTGAAGCTTTCTTT. The rearrangement joins TRBV30 to TRBJ1-1; D not resolved. CDR1 is GTSNPN and CDR2 is SVGIG in the germline V gene (reference sequence). The CDR3 length is 13 residues.

The V and J genes are TRBV18 and TRBJ1-2; 8 positions agree with TRBD1. V gave up 3 bases and J gave up 4 bases; unmatched junction bases: 10. This CDR3 is built from 16 residues. Germline V gene lookup returns CDR1 KGHSH and CDR2 LQKENI. The CDR3 DNA follows: TGTGCCAGCTCACCTCTAACCGGACAGGGCAGCTATGGCTACACCTTC. Translating gives CASSPLTGQGSYGYTF.

The chain has TRBV7-6 and TRBJ1-3; 9 bases line up with TRBD1. The V gene's germline CDR1 is SGHVS and CDR2 FNYEAQ. The CDR3 contains 15 residues. Losses at the gene ends were 5 bases for V and 1 base for J; bases not matched to a gene: 3. The CDR3 spells CASSLGQGSGNTIYF. In nucleotides, the CDR3 is TGTGCCAGCAGCCTGGGACAGGGTTCTGGAAACACCATATATTTT. Full variable domain (missing parts from reference TRBV7-6 and TRBJ1-3): GAGVSQSPRYKVTKRGQDVALRCDPISGHVSLYWYRQALGQGPEFLTYFNYEAQQDKSGLPNDRFSAERPEGSISTLTIQRTEQRDSAMYRCASSLGQGSGNTIYFGEGSWLTVV.

The chain employs TRBV29-1 and TRBJ2-5; D possibly corresponds to TRBD1 (5 bases). Germline-derived CDR1 and CDR2 are SQVTM and ANQGSEA. There are 13 residues in the CDR3. Between the trimmed V and J ends, which lost 4 bases and 7 bases, there was a span of 16 bases. The DNA of the CDR3 is TGCAGCGTTGGAGAGGAGAGTAGGGGGACCCAGTACTTC. As protein: CSVGEESRGTQYF.

The chain joins TRBV7-3 to TRBJ1-1, with TRBD1 as a possible D gene (6 bases). The CDR3 consists of 14 residues. The germline gives CDR1 SGHTA, CDR2 FQGTGA. The V and J ends lost 5 bases and 4 bases respectively, with 14 bases between them. This CDR3 is CASSLNRAGTEAFF. As DNA, the CDR3 is TGTGCCAGCAGCCTAAACAGGGCGGGCACTGAAGCTTTCTTT.

The gene calls are TRBV15 and TRBJ2-1, with TRBD1 matching 8 bases. Losses at the gene ends were 0 bases for V and 16 bases for J; bases not matched to a gene: 8. The CDR3 is 13 residues long. Germline-derived CDR1 and CDR2 are LNHNV and YYDKDF (reference sequence). This CDR3 is CATSRDMQGARFF. CDR3 nucleotide sequence: TGTGCCACCAGCAGAGATATGCAGGGGGCGAGATTCTTC.

This chain connects TRBV18 to TRBJ2-1, with no clear D. The germline V and J ends were trimmed by 10 bases and 8 bases, with 15 bases remaining between them. Germline V gene sequence: CDR1 KGHSH, CDR2 LQKENI. This CDR3 is built from 12 residues. The CDR3 DNA sequence: TGTGCCACCCATTCGGGCCGGCATGAGCAGTTCTTC. Protein sequence: CATHSGRHEQFF.

This CDR3 reads CATTPSGYEQYF. The CDR3 DNA reads TGTGCCACCACCCCCAGCGGCTACGAGCAGTACTTC. This chain uses TRBV6-2 or TRBV6-3 with TRBJ2-7; a possible D gene is TRBD2 (5 bases). The CDR3 extends over 12 amino acids. Deletions cut 10 bases from V and 3 bases from J, with 13 bases between. Germline V lookup: CDR1 MNHEY, CDR2 SVGEGT.

The rearrangement joins TRBV5-6 to TRBJ2-7; 8 bases line up with TRBD2. Germline CDR1 and CDR2: SGHDT and YYEEEE. The CDR3 runs to 16 residues. Germline trimming cut 0 bases from V and 4 bases from J; bases unmatched to any gene: 9. CDR3 DNA sequence: TGTGCCAGCAGCTTGGAGGGGACTAGGGTCGCGTACGAGCAGTACTTC. Its translation is CASSLEGTRVAYEQYF.

In its sample, this clone was seen a few times. The chain links TRBV30 to TRBJ1-1; 8 positions agree with TRBD1. V gave up 6 bases and J gave up 0 bases; unmatched junction bases: 3. This CDR3 is built from 13 residues. Per germline, CDR1 GTSNPN and CDR2 SVGIG (reference sequence). CDR3 DNA: TGTGCCTGCTACAGGGGGATGAACACTGAAGCTTTCTTT. Amino acids: CACYRGMNTEAFF.

This clone has only one observation. The chain is built from TRBV6-4 and TRBJ2-3; TRBD1 matches 7 bases. CDR1 is MRHNA, CDR2 SNTAGT, per germline. J gave up 1 base and V 3 bases, and 1 base lay outside the gene matches. The CDR3 loop spans 14 amino acids. CDR3 DNA: TGTGCCAGCAGTGAAACAGGGGGCACAGATACGCAGTATTTT. This translates into CASSETGGTDTQYF.

The chain couples TRBV5-6 to TRBJ2-3, with 9 nucleotides matching TRBD2. Germline V lookup: CDR1 SGHDT, CDR2 YYEEEE. Losses at the gene ends were 1 base for V and 2 bases for J; bases not matched to a gene: 5. This CDR3 contains 16 residues. The CDR3 nucleotides are TGTGCCAGCAGCTTGCTAGCGGGGTACAACACAGATACGCAGTATTTT. Protein: CASSLLAGYNTDTQYF.

The chain carries TRBV7-2 and TRBJ1-1; a weak D match, TRBD1 (5 bases). Germline V lookup: CDR1 SGHTA, CDR2 FQGNSA. V was trimmed by 5 bases and J by 0 bases, leaving 19 bases between them. This CDR3 is built from 17 residues. CDR3 region: CASSDRGRPIMNTEAFF. The CDR3 DNA reads TGTGCCAGCAGCGATCGGGGCAGACCTATCATGAACACTGAAGCTTTCTTT.

A few counts support this clone. V is TRBV29-1 and J is TRBJ1-1, with TRBD1 matching 10 bases. From germline, CDR1 is SQVTM and CDR2 ANQGSEA. The CDR3 covers 13 residues. Trimming took 7 bases from V and 6 from J; bases not matched to a gene: 8. CDR3 protein: CSAPGQGSAEAFF. Written as DNA, the CDR3 is TGCAGCGCTCCGGGACAGGGGAGCGCTGAAGCTTTCTTT. Full variable domain (rest looked up from reference TRBV29-1 and TRBJ1-1): SAVISQKPSRDICQRGTSLTIQCQVDSQVTMMFWYRQQPGQSLTLIATANQGSEATYESGFVIDKFPISRPNLTFSTLTVSNMSPEDSSIYLCSAPGQGSAEAFFGQGTRLTVV.

V usage is TRBV10-3 and J usage is TRBJ2-4; D is possibly TRBD1 (6 bases). This CDR3 is 14 amino acids long. In germline, CDR1 is ENHRY, CDR2 SYGVKD. V was pared by 4 bases and J by 1 base, with 8 bases between. The CDR3 sequence is CAISATGAKNIQYF. The CDR3 bases are TGTGCCATCAGTGCAACAGGGGCCAAAAACATTCAGTACTTC.

The chain couples TRBV5-4 to TRBJ1-6; unclear D gene. Germline CDR1 and CDR2: SGHNT and YYREEE (reference sequence). V gave up 0 bases and J gave up 6 bases, with 10 bases separating them. This CDR3 has 15 residues. DNA for the CDR3: TGTGCCAGCAGCTTGGATCAGGCGACTAATTCACCCCTCCACTTT. Translated, it gives CASSLDQATNSPLHF.

This clone was counted a single time. The CDR3 coding sequence is TGTGCCAGTAGTATCCCGACCCTCACTGAAGCTTTCTTT. Its translation: CASSIPTLTEAFF. J is TRBJ1-1 and V is TRBV19; D is ambiguous. The V gene lost 3 bases and the J gene lost 4 bases, with 9 bases spanning the gap. CDR3 length: 13 amino acids. Germline V gene lookup returns CDR1 LNHDA and CDR2 SQIVND (reference sequence).

The gene calls are TRBV6-5 and TRBJ2-2; 10 bases align to TRBD2. This CDR3 has 15 amino acids. Looked up from germline, CDR1 is MNHEY and CDR2 is SVGAGI. V gave up 8 bases and J gave up 5 bases; unmatched junction bases: 8. The CDR3 sequence is CASSQTSGRTGELFF. Written as DNA, the CDR3 is TGTGCCAGCTCACAGACTAGCGGGCGGACCGGGGAGCTGTTTTTT.

The rearrangement joins TRBV7-9 to TRBJ2-1, with 10 bases aligning to TRBD2. V dropped 5 bases and J dropped 5; count of bases not matched to a gene: 9. The V gene's germline CDR1 is SEHNR and CDR2 FQNEAQ (reference sequence). The CDR3 totals 16 residues. In DNA, the CDR3 is TGTGCCAGCAGCCTCCCCTCTAGCGGGAGCGACAATGAGCAGTTCTTC. Translation gives CASSLPSSGSDNEQFF. The entire variable domain, with the rest obtained from reference TRBV7-9 and TRBJ2-1, is as follows: DTGVSQNPRHKITKRGQNVTFRCDPISEHNRLYWYRQTLGQGPEFLTYFQNEAQLEKSRLLSDRFSAERPKGSFSTLEIQRTEQGDSAMYLCASSLPSSGSDNEQFFGPGTRLTVL.

This rearrangement joins TRBV27 to TRBJ1-1; D remains unclear. Germline assignment: CDR1 MNHEY and CDR2 SMNVEV (reference sequence). The CDR3 consists of 12 residues. V was shortened by 11 bases and J by 1 base, with 11 bases between the two germline ends. As DNA, the CDR3 is TGTGCCGTCTGGACGGCGAACACTGAAGCTTTCTTT. It specifies CAVWTANTEAFF.

V and J are TRBV5-6 and TRBJ1-4; 7 bases are shared with TRBD1. This CDR3 is 15 amino acids long. The germline CDR1 and CDR2 sequences are SGHDT and YYEEEE. Trimming removed 4 bases from V and 4 bases from J; junction bases left unmatched: 7. CDR3 coding DNA: TGTGCCAGCAGCGGGAAGGGACAGCTTAATGAAAAACTGTTTTTT. Translated: CASSGKGQLNEKLFF.

This chain connects TRBV12-5 to TRBJ2-2; 9 bases align to TRBD1. This CDR3 comprises 15 residues. V lost 7 bases to trimming and J lost 5 bases; unmatched junction nucleotides: 8. Germline loops: CDR1 LGHNT, CDR2 FRNRAP. This CDR3 is CASVAGTGNTGELFF. The CDR3 bases are TGTGCTAGTGTCGCCGGGACAGGGAATACCGGGGAGCTGTTTTTT.

The chain joins TRBV5-8 to TRBJ2-3; no firm D call. The CDR3 is made up of 16 amino acids. The ends were cut back, 0 bases at V and 2 bases at J, with 13 bases in the middle. CDR1 SGHTS and CDR2 YDEGEE come from the germline V gene. CDR3 protein: CASSLVPGSPTDTQYF. In nucleotides, the CDR3 is TGTGCCAGCAGCTTGGTTCCTGGCAGCCCCACAGATACGCAGTATTTT.

CDR3 region: CATSALTSGSPGELFF. The CDR3 nucleotides read TGTGCCACCAGTGCTCTGACTAGCGGGAGCCCCGGGGAGCTGTTTTTT. The gene calls are TRBV24-1 and TRBJ2-2; 12 bases fit TRBD2. CDR3 size: 16 residues. The germline CDR1 and CDR2 sequences are KGHDR and SFDVKD. J gave up 6 bases and V 5 bases, and 6 bases lay outside the gene matches.

The chain recombines TRBV6-1 with TRBJ1-6; D is unresolved. Between the trimmed V and J ends, which lost 4 bases and 4 bases, there was a span of 23 bases. This CDR3 has 19 residues. The germline V gene encodes CDR1 MNHNS and CDR2 SASEGT. CDR3 region: CASSGDAPGGLMYNSPLHF. In DNA, the CDR3 is TGTGCCAGCAGTGGAGATGCCCCTGGCGGATTAATGTATAATTCACCCCTCCACTTT.

The chain recombines TRBV6-2 or TRBV6-3 with TRBJ2-3; 9 bases are shared with TRBD1. Trimming removed 5 bases from V and 6 bases from J; junction bases left unmatched: 12. The CDR3 spans 16 residues. Germline loops: CDR1 MNHEY, CDR2 SVGEGT. The CDR3 DNA reads as TGTGCCAGCAGTCCCCCGGGACAGGGACGTAGGGATACGCAGTATTTT. Its protein product is CASSPPGQGRRDTQYF.

The chain has TRBV18 and TRBJ2-3, with TRBD2 matching over 8 bases. The V and J ends lost 5 bases and 2 bases, in that order; junction bases with no gene match: 9. CDR1 is KGHSH and CDR2 is LQKENI in the germline V gene. The CDR3 spans 16 residues. The CDR3 sequence is CASSFREREFTDTQYF. The CDR3 DNA reads TGTGCCAGCTCATTCCGTGAGCGGGAGTTCACAGATACGCAGTATTTT.

V usage is TRBV7-9 and J usage is TRBJ1-5, with 11 bases lining up with TRBD1. Germline CDR1 is SEHNR and CDR2 is FQNEAQ (reference sequence). V trimming: 7 bases; J trimming: 4 bases; junction bases outside the gene matches: 6. The CDR3 length is 15 residues. CDR3 DNA: TGTGCCAGCAACGATGGACAGGGGGCGAATCAGCCCCAGCATTTT. It translates to CASNDGQGANQPQHF.

This rearrangement joins TRBV9 to TRBJ1-2; D gene unclear. This CDR3 contains 14 residues. Germline V gene sequence: CDR1 SGDLS, CDR2 YYNGEE. With 0 bases removed from V and 8 bases from J, the gap between germline ends came to 14 bases. The CDR3 nucleotides read TGTGCCAGCAGCGTAGCCCCAGAGACCTCCGGCTACACCTTC. Its protein product is CASSVAPETSGYTF.

V and J are TRBV29-1 and TRBJ2-3, with 7 bases aligning to TRBD1. Germline V lookup: CDR1 SQVTM, CDR2 ANQGSEA. Trimming cost V 6 bases and J 2 bases; bases outside gene matches: 5. The CDR3 totals 13 residues. The CDR3 region has the DNA TGCAGCGTCAGAACAGGGGCCACAGATACGCAGTATTTT. Protein sequence: CSVRTGATDTQYF.